The clone carrying this T cell receptor beta chain was seen once. What it binds is unknown. This entry is derived from a study of shared clonotypes between healthy human individuals. Study-level findings and limits: Among four donors, approximately 5% of naive CD4 clonotypes were found in common. Researchers sampled blood only, noting tissue repertoires likely differ.

Trimming removed 4 bases from V and 4 bases from J; junction bases left unmatched: 7. The CDR3 loop spans 15 amino acids. CDR1 and CDR2 from the germline V gene are SGHRS and YFSETQ. Produced via immunoSEQ multiplex PCR; TCRdb's table is partial and in-frame only. Among about 2.4 million clones listed, around 90% were seen once. All participating donors were Caucasian adults from Nashville, Tennessee. The rearrangement joins TRBV5-1 to TRBJ2-3, with 9 bases identical to TRBD2. This receptor was identified in a man between 18 and 29 years old in good health. Sequenced input: naive CD4+ T cells sorted from blood. Described subset: CD45RA+ positively selected. The chain's CDR3 is CASSPRLAEPDTQYF. The CDR3, as DNA: TGCGCCAGCAGCCCACGACTAGCGGAGCCAGATACGCAGTATTTT.